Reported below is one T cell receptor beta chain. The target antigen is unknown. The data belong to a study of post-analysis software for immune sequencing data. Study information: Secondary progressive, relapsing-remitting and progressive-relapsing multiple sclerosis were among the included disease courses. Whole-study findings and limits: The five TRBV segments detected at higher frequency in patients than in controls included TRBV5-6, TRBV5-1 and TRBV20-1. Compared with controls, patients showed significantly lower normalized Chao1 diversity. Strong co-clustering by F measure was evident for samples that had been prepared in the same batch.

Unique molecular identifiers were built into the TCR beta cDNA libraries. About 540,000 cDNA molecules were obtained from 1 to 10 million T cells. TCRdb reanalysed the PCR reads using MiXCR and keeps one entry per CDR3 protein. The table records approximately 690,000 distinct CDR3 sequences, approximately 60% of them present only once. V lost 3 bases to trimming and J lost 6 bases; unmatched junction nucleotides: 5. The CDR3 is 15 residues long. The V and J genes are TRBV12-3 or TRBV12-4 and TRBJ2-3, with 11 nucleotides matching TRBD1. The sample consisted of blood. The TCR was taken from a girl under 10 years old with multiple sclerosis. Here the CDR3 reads CASSFRTGGEDTQYF. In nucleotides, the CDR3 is TGTGCCAGCAGTTTCAGGACAGGGGGCGAGGATACGCAGTATTTT.